The source of this TCR beta chain is a study of blood T cell repertoires in COVID-19. Study at large: From T cells, B-cell-depleted T cells, or PBMCs came the material, which was cDNA or gDNA.

Germline V gene data show CDR1 as KGHSH and CDR2 as LQKENI. V shed 3 bases, J shed 5 bases, and the junction held 4 bases outside the gene matches. The CDR3 totals 13 residues. The data were produced by immunoSEQ multiplex PCR, yet TCRdb's version contains in-frame clones alone and is incomplete. The sample carries under 400,000 clones, nearly 90% recorded once. The chain has TRBV18 and TRBJ2-7, with 7 bases matching TRBD1. Material: peripheral blood. The source is a man between 18 and 29 years old with active or convalescent COVID-19. This CDR3 is CASSPNRGDEQYF. DNA for the CDR3: TGTGCCAGCTCACCGAACAGGGGTGACGAGCAGTACTTC.